The 29 T cell receptor beta chains below were found in one sample sequenced in a study of T-cell memory formation after mild COVID-19. TCRdb redid the calling of the 5' RACE reads with MiXCR, one entry per CDR3 protein. The sample has a few hundred thousand distinct CDR3 sequences, approximately 7.6% seen once. Sequenced: PBMCs or a T cell subset sorted from them (not recorded which). The receptors derive from a man younger than 30 who had mild COVID-19 (a few samples of this study predate the infection). Cell type and time point are not known.

This clonotype was observed many times. V usage is TRBV29-1 and J usage is TRBJ2-6; D is unclear. V was shortened by 6 bases and J by 4 bases, with 22 bases between the two germline ends. This CDR3 has 17 residues. CDR1 is SQVTM and CDR2 is ANQGSEA in the germline V gene. As DNA, the CDR3 is TGCAGCGTGGTCGCCGAAACACAATATTTCGGGGCCAACGTCCTGACTTTC. It translates to CSVVAETQYFGANVLTF.

This chain joins TRBV18 and TRBJ1-1; no clear D. There are 12 residues in the CDR3. Trimming stripped 3 bases from V and 6 bases from J, with 8 bases between. Germline CDR1 and CDR2: KGHSH and LQKENI. The CDR3 nucleotides read TGTGCCAGCTCACCCATCGTCCCTGAAGCTTTCTTT. It specifies CASSPIVPEAFF.

The V call is TRBV9, the J call TRBJ2-1; TRBD2 agrees at 10 bases. Per germline, CDR1 SGDLS and CDR2 YYNGEE. The V gene end was trimmed by 0 bases and the J gene end by 8 bases; junction bases not matched to a gene: 2. The CDR3 has 14 amino acids. CDR3 nucleotides: TGTGCCAGCAGCGTAGCTAGCGGGGGCGATGAGCAGTTCTTC. It yields the protein CASSVASGGDEQFF.

This clonotype showed up just a few times. The V gene is TRBV7-2, the J gene TRBJ1-2, with a possible D match to TRBD1 (6 bases). The CDR3 has 17 amino acids. Trimming cost V 3 bases and J 4 bases, with 21 bases left between them. Germline V CDR1 and CDR2: SGHTA, FQGNSA. The CDR3 DNA sequence: TGTGCCAGCAGCTTTACCCCCTCCTCGGGGGCGGCCTATGGCTACACCTTC. It codes for CASSFTPSSGAAYGYTF.

The chain is built from TRBV4-3 and TRBJ1-2; D remains ambiguous. Germline V gene data show CDR1 as LGHNA and CDR2 as YSLEER. Trimming took off 0 bases at V and 8 bases at J, with 16 bases between the two ends. The CDR3 loop spans 15 amino acids. For the CDR3, the DNA is TGCGCCAGCAGCCAAGATAGAGCCCCAGGATTAGGCTACACCTTC. Protein sequence: CASSQDRAPGLGYTF.

There are a few counts of this clonotype. The genes are TRBV12-3 or TRBV12-4 and TRBJ2-7; D call uncertain. V lost 6 bases and J 1 base, leaving 4 bases between the germline ends. The length of the CDR3 is 11 residues. The CDR3 loop is CASRYSYEQYF. CDR3 DNA sequence: TGTGCCAGCAGGTATTCCTACGAGCAGTACTTC.

The chain couples TRBV15 to TRBJ2-1, with a possible D match to TRBD2 (6 bases). Germline CDR1 is LNHNV and CDR2 is YYDKDF (reference sequence). CDR3 length: 13 residues. V was pared by 5 bases and J by 12 bases, with 17 bases between. For the CDR3, the DNA is TGTGCCACCAGCCCCCGGGCTGGGACTCTGCAGTTCTTC. This translates into CATSPRAGTLQFF.

This clonotype has more than one count but fewer than ten. V usage is TRBV5-1 and J usage is TRBJ1-1; D possibly corresponds to TRBD1 (6 bases). Between the trimmed V and J ends, which lost 2 bases and 2 bases, there was a span of 19 bases. The CDR3 extends over 17 amino acids. CDR1 SGHRS and CDR2 YFSETQ come from the germline V gene. CDR3: CASSLSGTSRGNTEAFF. CDR3 nucleotide sequence: TGCGCCAGCAGCTTATCCGGGACATCCCGGGGAAACACTGAAGCTTTCTTT.

This chain uses TRBV7-3 with TRBJ2-1; 8 bases map to TRBD1. V lost 0 bases and J lost 4; bases outside the gene matches: 5. Germline loops: CDR1 SGHTA, CDR2 FQGTGA. The CDR3 extends over 16 amino acids. The chain's CDR3 is CASSLTLGQGYNEQFF. The CDR3 nucleotides read TGTGCCAGCAGCTTAACTCTCGGACAGGGATACAATGAGCAGTTCTTC.

The chain is built from TRBV2 and TRBJ1-5; D unresolved. The CDR3 has 14 amino acids. The V end was cut by 6 bases, the J end by 0 bases, with 9 bases between. Per germline, CDR1 SNHLY and CDR2 FYNNEI. The CDR3 DNA sequence: TGTGCCAGCAGGGCAATCTATAGCAATCAGCCCCAGCATTTT. Protein: CASRAIYSNQPQHF.

This clonotype was picked up a small number of times. The chain joins TRBV7-2 to TRBJ1-2; D might be TRBD1 (5 bases). The CDR3 totals 13 residues. The ends were cut back, 5 bases at V and 7 bases at J, with 14 bases in the middle. Germline assignment: CDR1 SGHTA and CDR2 FQGNSA. CDR3 coding DNA: TGTGCCAGCAGCCCGAGGGGTGGGACTGGCTACACCTTC. It codes for CASSPRGGTGYTF. The variable domain in full, with the rest retrieved from reference TRBV7-2 and TRBJ1-2, is GAGVSQSPSNKVTEKGKDVELRCDPISGHTALYWYRQSLGQGLEFLIYFQGNSAPDKSGLPSDRFSAERTGGSVSTLTIQRTQQEDSAVYLCASSPRGGTGYTFGSGTRLTVV.

This clonotype was observed at least ten times. The J gene is TRBJ2-1, the V gene TRBV7-2, with a tentative D call TRBD2 (6 bases). V was shortened by 4 bases and J by 0 bases, with 13 bases between the two germline ends. The CDR3 sequence is 16 residues long. Germline loops: CDR1 SGHTA, CDR2 FQGNSA. CDR3 residues: CASSSLAGSSYNEQFF. For the CDR3, the DNA is TGTGCCAGCAGCTCTCTTGCGGGGAGCTCCTACAATGAGCAGTTCTTC.

This chain joins TRBV5-6 and TRBJ1-1, with a possible D match to TRBD1 (5 bases). The CDR3 spans 15 residues. V was shortened by 7 bases and J by 6 bases, with 22 bases between the two germline ends. The germline gives CDR1 SGHDT, CDR2 YYEEEE. The CDR3 region has the DNA TGTGCCAGCTTGGAAGGGTACGGGACGCCGGCTGAAGCTTTCTTT. Amino acid sequence: CASLEGYGTPAEAFF.

In its sample, this clonotype was seen a few times. This chain connects TRBV4-2 to TRBJ1-1, with 8 bases fitting TRBD1. The CDR3 runs 14 residues. The V segment lost 0 bases and the J segment 9 bases; nucleotides outside the gene matches: 6. Germline CDR1 is LGHNA and CDR2 is YNFKEQ. The CDR3 DNA reads as TGTGCCAGCAGCCAAGATCGGTCCAGGGGGCAAGCTTTCTTT. This codes for CASSQDRSRGQAFF.

This clonotype appeared many times. The chain recombines TRBV5-5 with TRBJ1-6; D is undetermined. The germline V gene encodes CDR1 SGHKS and CDR2 YYEKEE (reference sequence). The CDR3 is 18 residues long. V lost 3 bases and J lost 7, with 23 bases in between. This chain's CDR3 is CASSYQLSAQWNNSPLHF. In nucleotides, the CDR3 is TGTGCCAGCAGCTACCAACTGTCGGCCCAATGGAACAATTCACCCCTCCACTTT.

This CDR3 reads CASPEGAENTEAFF. Here the CDR3 DNA reads TGTGCCAGCCCAGAGGGGGCAGAGAACACTGAAGCTTTCTTT. J is TRBJ1-1 and V is TRBV6-6; 7 bases align to TRBD1. The V gene end was trimmed by 8 bases and the J gene end by 1 base; junction bases not matched to a gene: 7. The germline gives CDR1 MNHNY, CDR2 SVGAGI (reference sequence). The CDR3 is made up of 14 amino acids.

The J gene is TRBJ1-3, the V gene TRBV4-1; D is undetermined. Germline V CDR1 and CDR2: MGHRA, YSYEKL. Trimming cost V 0 bases and J 0 bases, with 9 bases left between them. The CDR3 contains 16 residues. Here the CDR3 reads CASSQDGSSSGNTIYF. The DNA of the CDR3 is TGCGCCAGCAGCCAAGACGGATCGAGCTCTGGAAACACCATATATTTT.

This clonotype was detected only a few times. The V gene is TRBV7-3, the J gene TRBJ2-1, with D possibly being TRBD1 or TRBD2 (5 bases each). CDR1 is SGHTA and CDR2 is FQGTGA in the germline V gene. V was clipped by 4 bases and J by 3 bases, with 16 bases between them. The CDR3 totals 16 residues. Here the CDR3 reads CASSSFAGRDYNEQFF. For the CDR3, the DNA is TGTGCCAGCAGCTCCTTCGCGGGCAGGGACTACAATGAGCAGTTCTTC.

The chain recombines TRBV9 with TRBJ2-3, with TRBD1 matching over 8 bases. This CDR3 spans 16 amino acids. V lost 3 bases, J lost 3 bases, and 9 bases stayed unmatched. Germline-derived CDR1 and CDR2 are SGDLS and YYNGEE. CDR3: CASSERRDRTTDTQYF. The CDR3 nucleotides read TGTGCCAGCAGCGAACGCCGGGACAGGACAACAGATACGCAGTATTTT.

This clonotype has only a few counts. The J gene is TRBJ2-2, the V gene TRBV30; D is perhaps TRBD1 (5 bases). This CDR3 comprises 15 residues. Germline CDR1 and CDR2: GTSNPN and SVGIG (reference sequence). Trimming pared 7 bases from V and 0 bases from J, leaving 15 bases between. CDR3 sequence (DNA): TGTGCCTCGCATGAAGGGGTAGCGAACACCGGGGAGCTGTTTTTT. Protein product: CASHEGVANTGELFF.

This clonotype was counted many times. The chain recombines TRBV7-6 with TRBJ1-1; TRBD1 might be the D (5 bases). V was cut by 0 bases and J by 4 bases, with 15 bases left in between. Per the germline V gene, CDR1 is SGHVS and CDR2 is FNYEAQ. The CDR3 runs 16 residues. Written as DNA, the CDR3 is TGTGCCAGCAGCTTAGCGCCAAGGGGAGGTGGCACTGAAGCTTTCTTT. It translates to CASSLAPRGGGTEAFF.

Only a few counts were recorded for this clonotype. The chain links TRBV7-9 to TRBJ1-1; D remains ambiguous. The germline gives CDR1 SEHNR, CDR2 FQNEAQ (reference sequence). The CDR3 is 12 amino acids. V lost 4 bases, J lost 6 bases, and 9 bases lay in between. The CDR3 loop is CASSSGVAEAFF. The CDR3 DNA sequence: TGTGCCAGCAGCTCAGGTGTAGCTGAAGCTTTCTTT. The variable domain in full, completed from reference TRBV7-9 and TRBJ1-1, reads DTGVSQNPRHKITKRGQNVTFRCDPISEHNRLYWYRQTLGQGPEFLTYFQNEAQLEKSRLLSDRFSAERPKGSFSTLEIQRTEQGDSAMYLCASSSGVAEAFFGQGTRLTVV.

This chain uses TRBV5-8 with TRBJ2-7; either TRBD1 or TRBD2 may fit D (5 bases each). This CDR3 is 14 amino acids long. V was pared by 4 bases and J by 6 bases, with 17 bases between. The germline gives CDR1 SGHTS, CDR2 YDEGEE. CDR3 DNA: TGTGCCAGCAGCCCTATCGGGGCTTCGGGCGAGCAGTACGTC. Translation gives CASSPIGASGEQYV.

CDR3 region: CASSPSGGFADTQYF. CDR3 coding DNA: TGTGCCAGCAGTCCCTCTGGGGGTTTCGCAGATACGCAGTATTTT. The rearrangement uses TRBV6-6 and TRBJ2-3; the D gene could be TRBD1 or TRBD2 (5 bases each). The CDR3 extends over 15 amino acids. Germline CDR1 and CDR2: MNHNY and SVGAGI (reference sequence). V gave up 5 bases and J gave up 4 bases, with 16 bases separating them.

This clonotype was picked up a small number of times. This sequence joins TRBV4-3 and TRBJ2-7; 10 bases fit TRBD1. The junction had 3 bases not matched to a gene; V was cut back by 0 bases and J by 4 bases. The CDR3 consists of 15 residues. Looked up from germline, CDR1 is LGHNA and CDR2 is YSLEER. The CDR3: CASSQEKGQGYEQYF. The CDR3 nucleotides are TGCGCCAGCAGCCAAGAGAAGGGACAGGGGTACGAGCAGTACTTC.

The chain combines TRBV20-1 with TRBJ1-1; D remains unclear. V was trimmed by 2 bases and J by 8 bases, leaving 9 bases between them. This CDR3 comprises 11 residues. Germline V gene lookup returns CDR1 DFQATT and CDR2 SNEGSKA (reference sequence). The CDR3 region has the DNA TGCAGTGCTAGACTGGGTGTCGAAGCTTTCTTT. As protein: CSARLGVEAFF.

This clonotype occurred a few times. The rearrangement links TRBV20-1 to TRBJ2-5; 11 positions match TRBD1. The length of the CDR3 is 15 residues. Germline V lookup: CDR1 DFQATT, CDR2 SNEGSKA (reference sequence). The V gene end was trimmed by 1 base and the J gene end by 0 bases; junction bases not matched to a gene: 1. The CDR3 protein is CSARGDRGDQETQYF. CDR3 in DNA: TGCAGTGCTAGAGGGGACAGGGGGGACCAAGAGACCCAGTACTTC.

The rearrangement joins TRBV20-1 to TRBJ2-3; a possible D gene is TRBD2 (6 bases). Trimming took off 5 bases at V and 5 bases at J, with 20 bases between the two ends. The germline V gene encodes CDR1 DFQATT and CDR2 SNEGSKA (reference sequence). The CDR3 extends over 15 amino acids. CDR3 bases: TGCAGTGCTCCCGCTGCGGGGCTACGGGGAGATACGCAGTATTTT. The encoded protein is CSAPAAGLRGDTQYF.

This clonotype was seen a few times. The chain recombines TRBV5-5 with TRBJ2-1; no definite D call. Germline CDR1 and CDR2: SGHKS and YYEKEE (reference sequence). V was pared by 0 bases and J by 4 bases, with 8 bases between. The CDR3 consists of 14 residues. This CDR3 is CASSLGMPYNEQFF. The CDR3 DNA reads as TGTGCCAGCAGCTTGGGTATGCCGTACAATGAGCAGTTCTTC. Filled out from reference TRBV5-5 and TRBJ2-1, the complete variable domain reads DAGVTQSPTHLIKTRGQQVTLRCSPISGHKSVSWYQQVLGQGPQFIFQYYEKEERGRGNFPDRFSARQFPNYSSELNVNALLLGDSALYLCASSLGMPYNEQFFGPGTRLTVL.